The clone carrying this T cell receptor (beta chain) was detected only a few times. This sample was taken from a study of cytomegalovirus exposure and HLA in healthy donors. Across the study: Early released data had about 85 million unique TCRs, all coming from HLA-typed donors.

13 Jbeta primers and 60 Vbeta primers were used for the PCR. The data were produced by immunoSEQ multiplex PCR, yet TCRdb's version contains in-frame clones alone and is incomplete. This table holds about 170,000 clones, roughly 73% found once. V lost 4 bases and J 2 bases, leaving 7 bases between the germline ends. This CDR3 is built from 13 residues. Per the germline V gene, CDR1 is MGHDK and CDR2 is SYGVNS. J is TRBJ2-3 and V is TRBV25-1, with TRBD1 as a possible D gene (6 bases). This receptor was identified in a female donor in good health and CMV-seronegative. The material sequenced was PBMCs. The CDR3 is CASSGDNTDTQYF. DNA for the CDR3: TGTGCCAGCAGTGGGGACAACACAGATACGCAGTATTTT.